Below, 17 T cell receptor beta chains from the same sample are listed, as sequenced in a study of cytomegalovirus exposure and HLA in healthy donors. Vbeta (60) and Jbeta (13) primers were used in the PCR. Some clones are missing from TCRdb's copy, which holds only in-frame ones; the method was immunoSEQ multiplex PCR. The data hold approximately 200,000 clones, with approximately 75% observed a single time. The sample was PBMCs. Source of these receptors: a man aged 30 to 39 in good health and CMV-seropositive.

The genes are TRBV7-2 and TRBJ1-1; a weak D match, TRBD1 (5 bases). There are 13 residues in the CDR3. Germline CDR1 and CDR2: SGHTA and FQGNSA. Trimming pared 5 bases from V and 3 bases from J, leaving 10 bases between. The CDR3 protein is CASSRDSDTEAFF. In DNA, the CDR3 is TGTGCCAGCAGCCGGGACTCGGACACTGAAGCTTTCTTT.

In the case of this clone: At one end the junction does not follow the germline gene, possibly because of a read error. The sample contains more than one DNA sequence encoding this CDR3. The chain combines TRBV5-1 with TRBJ1-5; tentatively, D is TRBD1 (6 bases). The CDR3 spans 13 residues. Germline CDR1 SGHRS, CDR2 YFSETQ. DNA of the CDR3: TGCGCCAGCAGTTTAGGGGACAATCAGGCCCAGCATTTT. Encoded protein: CASSLGDNQAQHF.

This clone is a singleton in its sample. The rearrangement uses TRBV2 and TRBJ2-3, with 9 bases fitting TRBD2. The V and J ends lost 5 bases and 1 base, in that order; junction bases with no gene match: 7. Germline-derived CDR1 and CDR2 are SNHLY and FYNNEI. The CDR3 sequence is 16 residues long. The CDR3 is CASSPIAGAGTDTQYF. Written as DNA, the CDR3 is TGTGCCAGCAGTCCCATAGCGGGGGCGGGCACAGATACGCAGTATTTT.

The CDR3 protein is CASSQADGLSYEQYF. The CDR3 DNA sequence: TGTGCCAGCAGCCAGGCGGACGGACTCTCCTACGAGCAGTACTTC. The chain combines TRBV7-2 with TRBJ2-7, with D possibly matching TRBD2 (5 bases). Germline V gives CDR1 SGHTA, CDR2 FQGNSA. The V end lost 5 bases, the J end lost 0 bases, and 14 bases lay between the germline ends. CDR3 length: 15 amino acids.

The rearrangement links TRBV21-1 to TRBJ1-3. TRBV21-1 is described as a pseudogene. The CDR3 covers 21 residues. CDR3 protein: CASSRLNPPSSTGGTGNTIYF. The CDR3 coding sequence is TGTGCCAGCAGCCGCCTTAACCCACCGTCCTCCACGGGGGGCACTGGAAACACCATATATTTT.

Remarks on this clone: The sample carries other DNA sequences with the same CDR3. The chain links TRBV7-6 to TRBJ2-3; TRBD1 might be the D (6 bases). This CDR3 is built from 15 residues. V dropped 5 bases and J dropped 3 bases, with 15 bases sitting between them. Germline V CDR1 and CDR2: SGHVS, FNYEAQ. CDR3 protein: CASSPRSRGTDTQYF. The CDR3 DNA follows: TGTGCCAGCAGCCCACGGTCCAGGGGAACAGATACGCAGTATTTT. The full variable domain, completed using reference TRBV7-6 and TRBJ2-3, is GAGVSQSPRYKVTKRGQDVALRCDPISGHVSLYWYRQALGQGPEFLTYFNYEAQQDKSGLPNDRFSAERPEGSISTLTIQRTEQRDSAMYRCASSPRSRGTDTQYFGPGTRLTVL.

In DNA form, the CDR3 reads TGTGCCTGGATCCCGGCGAGCGGGGGTAACAATGAGCAGTTCTTC. Residues: CAWIPASGGNNEQFF. The V and J genes are TRBV30 and TRBJ2-1; TRBD2 agrees at 8 bases. V gave up 4 bases and J gave up 5 bases; unmatched junction bases: 10. The CDR3 has 15 amino acids. Per the germline V gene, CDR1 is GTSNPN and CDR2 is SVGIG (reference sequence).

The chain carries TRBV6-1 and TRBJ1-5; D ambiguous. The CDR3 sequence is 12 residues long. Germline V lookup: CDR1 MNHNS, CDR2 SASEGT. The ends were cut back, 4 bases at V and 6 bases at J, with 7 bases in the middle. CDR3 sequence reads: CASSVGSQPQHF. CDR3 coding DNA: TGTGCCAGCAGTGTGGGGAGTCAGCCCCAGCATTTT.

About this clone: An end of the junction differs from the germline gene, which may be a read error. The chain couples TRBV27 to TRBJ2-3; no clear D. The CDR3 covers 12 residues. The germline gives CDR1 MNHEY, CDR2 SMNVEV (reference sequence). CDR3 in amino acids: CAGSPLGDTQYF. CDR3 nucleotide sequence: TGTGCCGGCAGCCCACTCGGAGATACGCAGTATTTT.

This clone was picked up a small number of times. This rearrangement joins TRBV18 to TRBJ2-1; perhaps TRBD2 as D (6 bases). This CDR3 has 17 amino acids. Germline V CDR1 and CDR2: KGHSH, LQKENI. V shed 8 bases and J shed 0 bases, with 20 bases lying between them. DNA of the CDR3: TGTGCCAGCGCCACGGGCCGGGGGTATTCCTCCTACAATGAGCAGTTCTTC. It yields the protein CASATGRGYSSYNEQFF.

This clone has just a few counts. This sequence joins TRBV29-1 and TRBJ1-1, with 7 positions matching TRBD1. The trim removed 7 bases at V and 0 bases at J, leaving 8 bases unmatched. CDR1 is SQVTM and CDR2 is ANQGSEA in the germline V gene. The CDR3 is made up of 14 amino acids. The CDR3 nucleotides are TGCAGCGGTGTCCCGACAGGGTTGAACACTGAAGCTTTCTTT. Translated, it gives CSGVPTGLNTEAFF. The whole variable domain, filled in from reference TRBV29-1 and TRBJ1-1, reads SAVISQKPSRDICQRGTSLTIQCQVDSQVTMMFWYRQQPGQSLTLIATANQGSEATYESGFVIDKFPISRPNLTFSTLTVSNMSPEDSSIYLCSGVPTGLNTEAFFGQGTRLTVV.

As DNA, the CDR3 is TGTGCCAGCTCACCAGCTGCAGACAGGACGAACACTGAAGCTTTCTTT. Its translation: CASSPAADRTNTEAFF. This chain links TRBV18 with TRBJ1-1; D perhaps matches TRBD1 (6 bases). Germline V gene data show CDR1 as KGHSH and CDR2 as LQKENI. Trimming shortened V by 2 bases and J by 1 base, and 14 bases separated the two germline ends. The CDR3 contains 16 residues.

This chain uses TRBV5-4 with TRBJ2-1, with TRBD1 as a possible D gene (6 bases). Germline values: CDR1 SGHNT, CDR2 YYREEE (reference sequence). V lost 4 bases and J lost 6, with 20 bases in between. CDR3 length equals 16 residues. CDR3 sequence: CASSLTGTRPLNEQFF. CDR3 coding DNA: TGTGCCAGCAGCCTAACAGGGACCCGGCCCCTCAATGAGCAGTTCTTC.

About this clone itself: An end of the junction differs from the germline gene, which may be a read error. For the CDR3, the DNA is TGCGCCAGCAGGGACAGGGATCCCATGTTTTTCTTC. This gives the protein CASRDRDPMFFF. The gene calls are TRBV5-1 and TRBJ2-7; TRBD1 agrees at 8 bases. This CDR3 has 12 residues. CDR1 is SGHRS and CDR2 is YFSETQ in the germline V gene. The whole variable domain, filled in from reference TRBV5-1 and TRBJ2-7, reads KAGVTQTPRYLIKTRGQQVTLSCSPISGHRSVSWYQQTPGQGLQFLFEYFSETQRNKGNFPGRFSGRQFSNSRSEMNVSTLELGDSALYLCASRDRDPMFFFGPGTRLTVT.

The chain recombines TRBV11-2 with TRBJ1-3, with TRBD1 as a possible D gene (5 bases). The CDR3 consists of 15 residues. Germline CDR1 and CDR2: SGHAT and FQNNGV. V lost 6 bases to trimming and J lost 0 bases, with 12 bases between them. Here the CDR3 reads CASSSGGTSGNTIYF. The CDR3 coding sequence is TGTGCCAGCAGTTCGGGGGGGACCTCTGGAAACACCATATATTTT.

In its sample, this clone was seen once. The chain combines TRBV10-3 with TRBJ2-7; 11 bases line up with TRBD1. Germline trimming cut 5 bases from V and 6 bases from J; bases unmatched to any gene: 12. In germline, CDR1 is ENHRY, CDR2 SYGVKD. This CDR3 has 16 residues. CDR3 sequence (DNA): TGTGCCATCAGTTTACTAACCGGGACAGGGGGAGGCGAGCAGTACTTC. Its translation is CAISLLTGTGGGEQYF.

The chain combines TRBV5-1 with TRBJ2-4; D possibly corresponds to TRBD1 (6 bases). The CDR3 is 16 residues long. Trimming cost V 4 bases and J 6 bases, with 20 bases left between them. Looked up from germline, CDR1 is SGHRS and CDR2 is YFSETQ. This CDR3 reads CASSRTDGSQTNIQYF. DNA of the CDR3: TGCGCCAGCAGCCGGACAGACGGTTCCCAGACAAACATTCAGTACTTC.